Below, 14 T cell receptor beta chains from the same sample are listed, as sequenced in a study of molecular identifiers for immune sequencing clone quantification. Each CDR3 protein is one row after TCRdb ran MiXCR on the PCR reads. This table holds more than 450,000 distinct CDR3 sequences, roughly 24% found once. The sample taken for sequencing was naive CD8+ T cells from blood, with Jurkat cell RNA spiked in. The subset denotes: FACS-sorted CD8+CD4-CCR7+CD45RA+ naive T cells. Receptors originate from a human donor in good health. Some libraries in this study had Jurkat cell RNA spiked in.

This clonotype was seen only a few times. CDR3: CASTPLEGTEAFF. CDR3 DNA: TGTGCCAGTACTCCCCTCGAGGGAACTGAAGCTTTCTTT. V is TRBV19 and J is TRBJ1-1; D call uncertain. Germline-derived CDR1 and CDR2 are LNHDA and SQIVND (reference sequence). The CDR3 covers 13 residues. The ends were cut back, 7 bases at V and 5 bases at J, with 14 bases in the middle. Together with reference TRBV19 and TRBJ1-1, the CDR3 gives the full variable domain: DGGITQSPKYLFRKEGQNVTLSCEQNLNHDAMYWYRQDPGQGLRLIYYSQIVNDFQKGDIAEGYSVSREKKESFPLTVTSAQKNPTAFYLCASTPLEGTEAFFGQGTRLTVV.

In this sample, this clonotype turned up a few times. This sequence joins TRBV5-4 and TRBJ2-7; 9 bases fit TRBD1. There are 15 residues in the CDR3. The germline gives CDR1 SGHNT, CDR2 YYREEE (reference sequence). V was pared by 4 bases and J by 4 bases, with 9 bases of the junction left unmatched. CDR3 coding DNA: TGTGCCAGCAGCACCCCACAGGGGGCTCCTTACGAGCAGTACTTC. Translated: CASSTPQGAPYEQYF.

This clonotype was observed many times. V is TRBV27 and J is TRBJ1-5; 7 bases map to TRBD1. Per germline, CDR1 MNHEY and CDR2 SMNVEV (reference sequence). The CDR3 is 14 amino acids. J lost 3 bases, V lost 5 bases, and 4 bases had no gene match. Here the CDR3 reads CASSPGTVNQPQHF. As DNA, the CDR3 is TGTGCCAGCAGTCCAGGGACAGTCAATCAGCCCCAGCATTTT.

This chain links TRBV6-5 with TRBJ2-7; D is tentatively TRBD1 or TRBD2 (5 bases each). Germline CDR1 is MNHEY and CDR2 is SVGAGI. V lost 0 bases and J lost 3, with 12 bases in between. The CDR3 contains 15 residues. CDR3 DNA sequence: TGTGCCAGCAGTTACTCTCTCCAGGGACGCTACGAGCAGTACTTC. The encoded protein is CASSYSLQGRYEQYF.

This clonotype was found many times. This sequence joins TRBV29-1 and TRBJ1-1; no definite D call. Germline V CDR1 and CDR2: SQVTM, ANQGSEA. V lost 0 bases to trimming and J lost 2 bases, with 4 bases between them. The CDR3 totals 12 residues. The CDR3 nucleotides are TGCAGCGTTGAAGACAACAACACTGAAGCTTTCTTT. The encoded protein is CSVEDNNTEAFF.

The CDR3, as DNA: TGTGCCAGCAGCTTAGTTTTAGCGGGAGGCCCTCAAGAGACCCAGTACTTC. Its protein product is CASSLVLAGGPQETQYF. The gene calls are TRBV7-6 and TRBJ2-5; 10 bases align to TRBD2. The CDR3 sequence is 17 residues long. Looked up from germline, CDR1 is SGHVS and CDR2 is FNYEAQ. Trimming took 1 base from V and 2 from J; bases not matched to a gene: 7.

The chain carries TRBV4-2 and TRBJ2-3, with 8 bases fitting TRBD1. The CDR3 runs to 17 residues. J gave up 1 base and V 0 bases, and 6 bases lay outside the gene matches. Germline CDR1 is LGHNA and CDR2 is YNFKEQ. The CDR3 region has the DNA TGTGCCAGCAGCCAAGATCTGGCGGACAGGGGCACAGATACGCAGTATTTT. This translates into CASSQDLADRGTDTQYF.

The chain recombines TRBV27 with TRBJ2-3; 9 positions match TRBD1. The CDR3 sequence is 19 residues long. Germline assignment: CDR1 MNHEY and CDR2 SMNVEV (reference sequence). With 5 bases clipped from V and 0 bases from J, the junction kept 15 bases outside the gene matches. Written as DNA, the CDR3 is TGTGCCAGCAGTGTAATACGGGACAGGGTAATGCGGAGCACAGATACGCAGTATTTT. This sequence encodes CASSVIRDRVMRSTDTQYF.

The chain recombines TRBV28 with TRBJ2-2; the D is unclear. The germline V gene encodes CDR1 MDHEN and CDR2 SYDVKM. The CDR3 consists of 15 residues. Trimming took off 4 bases at V and 6 bases at J, with 15 bases between the two ends. This chain's CDR3 is CASSSGYMGPGELFF. CDR3 bases: TGTGCCAGCAGTTCCGGCTATATGGGCCCCGGGGAGCTGTTTTTT. The full variable domain, in which reference TRBV28 and TRBJ2-2 provide the parts outside the CDR3, is DVKVTQSSRYLVKRTGEKVFLECVQDMDHENMFWYRQDPGLGLRLIYFSYDVKMKEKGDIPEGYSVSREKKERFSLILESASTNQTSMYLCASSSGYMGPGELFFGEGSRLTVL.

This sequence joins TRBV7-9 and TRBJ2-7; 8 nucleotides match TRBD1. There are 15 residues in the CDR3. Germline trimming cut 5 bases from V and 6 bases from J; bases unmatched to any gene: 12. The germline V gene encodes CDR1 SEHNR and CDR2 FQNEAQ (reference sequence). The DNA for the CDR3 is TGTGCCAGCAGCCCCCCCGGGACAGGAGGATCCGAGCAGTACTTC. Residues: CASSPPGTGGSEQYF.

This clonotype has at least ten counts. V gene TRBV5-1 combines with J gene TRBJ1-1, with D unresolved. Germline CDR1 reads SGHRS; CDR2 reads YFSETQ. With 1 base removed from V and 2 bases from J, the gap between germline ends came to 6 bases. CDR3 length: 13 residues. The CDR3 DNA is TGCGCCAGCAGCTTGCTGGAAAACACTGAAGCTTTCTTT. It is translated as CASSLLENTEAFF.

The V call is TRBV5-3, the J call TRBJ2-5, with D perhaps assigned TRBD1 or TRBD2 (5 bases each). TRBV5-3 is recorded as an ORF, its role being uncertain. Trimming took off 8 bases at V and 0 bases at J, with 20 bases between the two ends. The CDR3 runs to 16 residues. CDR3 loop: CASSTEGWGYQETQYF. CDR3 sequence (DNA): TGTGCCAGCAGCACCGAGGGGTGGGGGTACCAAGAGACCCAGTACTTC.

In this sample, this clonotype turned up many times. The genes are TRBV29-1 and TRBJ2-3; D possibly uses TRBD1 or TRBD2 (5 bases each). Trimming removed 4 bases at V and 6 bases at J, with 20 bases between. Per the germline V gene, CDR1 is SQVTM and CDR2 is ANQGSEA. The CDR3 is made up of 15 amino acids. DNA of the CDR3: TGCAGCGTTGTGACCGGGACCCCCGAAGGGGATACGCAGTATTTT. The encoded protein is CSVVTGTPEGDTQYF.

J is TRBJ2-7 and V is TRBV10-3; maybe TRBD1 (6 bases). There are 15 residues in the CDR3. Germline loops: CDR1 ENHRY, CDR2 SYGVKD. V gave up 0 bases and J gave up 2 bases, with 11 bases separating them. The CDR3 loop is CAISESGTGTYEQYF. CDR3 sequence (DNA): TGTGCCATCAGTGAGTCTGGAACAGGGACCTACGAGCAGTACTTC.